This record looks at one T cell receptor (beta chain) sequence and its context. In the original processing: Around 91,000 TCRs per sample was the median, with a range of about 20,000 to 690,600. MiXCR, run by TCRdb on the RACE reads, gives a single entry per CDR3 protein. TCRdb assigned the V and J calls; the authors' analysis was not used. The repertoire holds 180,000 or so distinct CDR3 sequences, with roughly 30% as singletons. Trimming took 1 base from V and 0 from J, leaving 3 bases between them. Germline V CDR1 and CDR2: LNHNV, YYDKDF (reference sequence). This CDR3 has 13 residues. Regarding time point: pre-sensitization, week 0. Indicated treatment: therapeutic diphenylcyclopropenone sensitization with weekly scalp DPC. The sample comes from a study of human T cells and chemical hapten exposure. Study information: In the sensitization step, 2% DPC was placed on 2 cm by 2 cm of upper inner arm skin. Patch tests containing 0.01% DPC, applied to the upper back, were read at 6 days. Weekly scalp doses of diphenylcyclopropenone were given to patients during the approximately 23-week study.

This sequence was found in a woman aged 25 to 45 with alopecia areata. Some clones in this sample may be carry-over from other donors' samples. J is TRBJ2-5 and V is TRBV15; D not certain. This material consisted of whole blood, taken in connection with sensitization to the hapten diphenylcyclopropenone (DPC). The DNA for the CDR3 is TGTGCCACCAGCAGAGCATACCAAGAGACCCAGTACTTC. It translates to CATSRAYQETQYF.